This T cell receptor (beta chain) derives from a study of blood T cell repertoires in COVID-19 (dated by TCRdb to about 2020). About the investigation overall: Collaborator samples came from the United States, Italy and Spain and covered acute and convalescent phases of COVID-19. The sample metadata nearly always contained a de-identified subject ID, COVID-19 status, age in years and sex. The samples were drawn from the first 160 participants of the ongoing ImmuneRACE study and from about 1,200 subjects provided by 6 global collaborators. A freely available public database, intended as a resource for researchers studying the immune response to SARS-CoV-2, is where the repertoires were released. HLA class I and class II types, where available, came from metadata supplied by the sample provider rather than from assay-based typing. Subjects who had been exposed to COVID-19, were actively infected with it, or had recovered from it provided the deeply sampled blood TCRbeta repertoires that made up the dataset. The material from the prospective study consisted of cDNA or gDNA derived from T cells, B-cell-depleted T cells, or PBMCs. Points the paper makes about the study in general: Clinical and demographic metadata were provided uncurated, with the amount varying by source and participant.

Whole blood was collected in K2EDTA tubes by collaborating institutions according to the institutions' own protocols. For TCRbeta analysis, collaborators shipped samples as frozen whole blood, isolated PBMCs, or DNA extracted from either of those sample types. The CDR3, from cysteine to phenylalanine, totals 13 residues. CDR3 DNA is the only sequence kept; it has 39 bases, read in frame from the first base. Per the germline V gene, MNHNS is the CDR1 and SASEGT is the CDR2. V loses 2 bases, J loses 3 bases, and the germline ends lie 5 bases apart. Regarding this clone: Its antigen is unknown. Per-base quality was not reported, and no clone a single base away is much larger than it.

TCRbeta CDR3 regions were amplified from genomic DNA using the immunoSEQ Assay, a bias-controlled multiplex PCR. As for how the authors treated the data: Nucleated cell counts per sample were estimated from amplification of reference gene primers within the assay. Sequence reads were collapsed and filtered to measure the absolute abundance of every unique TCRbeta CDR3 rearrangement. For each sample, productive Simpson clonality was calculated as the square root of Simpson's diversity index over productive rearrangements. TCRdb retrieved this table from immuneACCESS and kept in-frame rearrangements only. Not all clones are present; in checked studies, unresolved V genes account for under half, and no reason is known for the remainder. V, J and clone size derive from that table, while D and trimming were established from the DNA sequence. A total of approximately 160,000 clones appear in this sample, about 86% of them only once. The ten largest account for roughly 20% of the sample.

The V and J segments used are TRBV6-1 and TRBJ1-5, with the identity of the D gene unclear. The sequenced sample was peripheral blood. This sequence originates from an elderly woman with acute or convalescent COVID-19. The CDR3 sequence is CASSESNNQPQHF. DNA sequence: TGTGCCAGCAGTGAATCCAACAATCAGCCCCAGCATTTT.